This T cell receptor beta chain comes out of a study of blood T cells in healthy people across ages. On the study more broadly: Capturing about one barcoded beta molecule per two T cells was achieved by template switching.

General study results and limits: Higher diversity and more naive CD4+ cells were features of long-lived donors, compared to aged donors.

This clonotype was seen ten or more times. Antigen: not known. A second PCR, run for roughly 7 to 12 cycles, used a sample-barcoded 5' primer plus a J-beta primer mix. From the 5' RACE reads, TCRdb called clonotypes with MiXCR, one entry per CDR3 protein. Of more than 1.4 million distinct CDR3 sequences detected, around 42% appear once; the ten largest clones hold 7% to 9%. This TCR came from a woman between 18 and 29 years old in good health. Sequencing input: blood.

CDR3 DNA sequence: TGTGCCATCAGTGAGTCCACAAAGGCCTACGAGCAGTACTTC. It yields the protein CAISESTKAYEQYF. The chain links TRBV10-3 to TRBJ2-7, with D unresolved. V was cut by 0 bases and J by 2 bases, with 8 bases left in between. The CDR3 covers 14 residues. CDR1 ENHRY and CDR2 SYGVKD come from the germline V gene.